The sequence of this TCR beta chain was determined in a study of T-cell memory formation after mild COVID-19. Study information: The two donors had largely donor-specific TCR clusters.

Trimming left V 1 base short and J 3 bases short, with 10 bases between. Per germline, CDR1 SGHKS and CDR2 YYEKEE (reference sequence). This CDR3 is 15 amino acids long. Points from the study as a whole: Clones shrinking between day 15 and 85 showed a balanced CD4/CD8 split, and those that grew later tilted toward CD4+.

UMIs and sample barcodes were carried by the TCR alpha and TCR beta cDNA libraries that 5'RACE produced using constant-segment primers. TCRdb reprocessed the 5' RACE reads with MiXCR, giving one entry per CDR3 protein. Of 380,000 or so distinct CDR3 sequences in the sample, roughly an eighth are singletons; the top ten hold 22%. A remark on this clonotype: Its target is not known.

V gene TRBV5-5 combines with J gene TRBJ2-2; weak D call: TRBD1 (6 bases). This clonotype was obtained from a man aged 18 to 29 who had mild COVID-19 (a few samples of this study predate the infection). Cell type and time point are not known. Sequencing input: PBMCs or a T cell subset sorted from them (not recorded which). CDR3 in amino acids: CASSLWDTDTGELFF. Written as DNA, the CDR3 is TGTGCCAGCAGCTTGTGGGACACCGACACCGGGGAGCTGTTTTTT.